This T cell receptor beta chain was retrieved from a study of T cells after yellow fever vaccination. Study-wide context: Libraries from low-cell-number fractions were prepared with the SMART-Seq v4 Ultra Low Input RNA kit. Whole-study findings and limits: Abundant bulk-population clonotypes could contaminate the FACS-sorted repertoires. Among primary-vaccination clones, most reappeared after the booster, at approximately 97% for CD4 and approximately 88% for CD8. Overall, a small share of clonotypes was seen in both CD4 and CD8 compartments.

As concerns this clonotype: Its antigen is as yet unknown.

The V gene's germline CDR1 is SGHTA and CDR2 FQGNSA. V was cut by 3 bases and J by 5 bases, with 10 bases left in between. The CDR3 has 14 residues. TCRdb re-analysed the 5' RACE reads in MiXCR, keeping a single row per CDR3 protein. Of around 600,000 distinct CDR3 sequences listed, roughly 12% are singletons. The sequences come from PBMCs, collected on the day of the yellow fever booster vaccination. The sequence came from a man aged 30-40 years who received the YFV17D yellow fever vaccine. The chain is built from TRBV7-2 and TRBJ2-2; D remains unclear. Here the CDR3 DNA reads TGTGCCAGCAGCTTTCTAGGAACGACCGGGGAGCTGTTTTTT. It encodes CASSFLGTTGELFF. The whole variable domain, filled in from reference TRBV7-2 and TRBJ2-2, reads GAGVSQSPSNKVTEKGKDVELRCDPISGHTALYWYRQSLGQGLEFLIYFQGNSAPDKSGLPSDRFSAERTGGSVSTLTIQRTQQEDSAVYLCASSFLGTTGELFFGEGSRLTVL.